A single sample gave rise to the 8 T cell receptor beta chains below, sequenced in a study of cytomegalovirus exposure and HLA in healthy donors. Use of 60 Vbeta and 13 Jbeta primers characterized the PCR. TCRdb's copy holds only in-frame clones and misses some; the assay was immunoSEQ multiplex PCR. The profile covers some 170,000 clones, with roughly 80% appearing a single time and roughly 5.2% taken by the ten largest. Sequencing was performed on PBMCs. The receptors shown here come from a woman aged 18-30 years in good health and CMV-seropositive.

This sequence joins TRBV5-6 and TRBJ1-6; tentative D call: TRBD1 (5 bases). Between the trimmed V and J ends, which lost 2 bases and 10 bases, there was a span of 10 bases. From germline, CDR1 is SGHDT and CDR2 YYEEEE. The CDR3 loop spans 13 amino acids. In DNA, the CDR3 is TGTGCCAGCAGCTTCAGGGTTGAATCACCCCTCCACTTT. It is translated as CASSFRVESPLHF.

The chain is built from TRBV19 and TRBJ1-1; D is ambiguous. In germline, CDR1 is LNHDA, CDR2 SQIVND (reference sequence). V lost 5 bases to trimming and J lost 5 bases, with 12 bases between them. There are 13 residues in the CDR3. This CDR3 is CASSLSRLTEAFF. Written as DNA, the CDR3 is TGTGCCAGTAGTTTATCGCGATTGACTGAAGCTTTCTTT. The full variable domain, rest sourced from reference TRBV19 and TRBJ1-1, is DGGITQSPKYLFRKEGQNVTLSCEQNLNHDAMYWYRQDPGQGLRLIYYSQIVNDFQKGDIAEGYSVSREKKESFPLTVTSAQKNPTAFYLCASSLSRLTEAFFGQGTRLTVV.

This chain connects TRBV6-5 to TRBJ1-2; D is perhaps TRBD1 (5 bases). Germline lookup yields CDR1 MNHEY and CDR2 SVGAGI. CDR3 length: 14 residues. V was shortened by 0 bases and J by 10 bases, with 15 bases between the two germline ends. The CDR3 DNA is TGTGCCAGCAGTTACTCGGGACGGGGGTTCCCCTACACCTTC. As protein: CASSYSGRGFPYTF.

The chain is built from TRBV19 and TRBJ2-2; 16 bases map to TRBD2. With 5 bases clipped from V and 6 bases from J, the junction kept 12 bases outside the gene matches. The CDR3 loop spans 19 amino acids. Germline values: CDR1 LNHDA, CDR2 SQIVND (reference sequence). The CDR3 reads CASSGWGTSGGGTPGELFF. CDR3 bases: TGTGCCAGTAGTGGATGGGGGACTAGCGGGGGGGGAACACCCGGGGAGCTGTTTTTT.

V is TRBV5-1 and J is TRBJ2-2; 8 bases are a match to TRBD2. CDR1 is SGHRS and CDR2 is YFSETQ in the germline V gene. Trimming at V came to 4 bases and at J to 3 bases, leaving 2 bases not matched to a gene. The CDR3 extends over 14 amino acids. This CDR3 is CASSGTRDTGELFF. DNA of the CDR3: TGCGCCAGCAGCGGGACTAGGGACACCGGGGAGCTGTTTTTT.

V is TRBV27 and J is TRBJ2-5; 10 nucleotides align to TRBD2. Losses at the gene ends were 4 bases for V and 5 bases for J; bases not matched to a gene: 7. The CDR3 is made up of 15 amino acids. CDR1 is MNHEY and CDR2 is SMNVEV in the germline V gene (reference sequence). The CDR3 reads CASSSLAGALETQYF. In nucleotides, the CDR3 is TGTGCCAGCAGTTCGCTAGCGGGGGCGTTGGAGACCCAGTACTTC.

The chain recombines TRBV27 with TRBJ2-3; no clear D. Germline V gene data show CDR1 as MNHEY and CDR2 as SMNVEV (reference sequence). Trimming took off 4 bases at V and 0 bases at J, with 11 bases between the two ends. The CDR3 runs 15 residues. CDR3 region: CASSYSRTSTDTQYF. Written as DNA, the CDR3 is TGTGCCAGCAGTTATAGCCGAACTAGCACAGATACGCAGTATTTT.

This chain connects TRBV6-5 to TRBJ2-2; D might be TRBD2 (7 bases). The CDR3 is made up of 15 amino acids. V was pared by 4 bases and J by 7 bases, with 16 bases between. CDR1 is MNHEY and CDR2 is SVGAGI in the germline V gene. The CDR3 bases are TGTGCCAGCAGTTTGGTTGGGGGGGCTGTCGGGGAGCTGTTTTTT. It encodes CASSLVGGAVGELFF.